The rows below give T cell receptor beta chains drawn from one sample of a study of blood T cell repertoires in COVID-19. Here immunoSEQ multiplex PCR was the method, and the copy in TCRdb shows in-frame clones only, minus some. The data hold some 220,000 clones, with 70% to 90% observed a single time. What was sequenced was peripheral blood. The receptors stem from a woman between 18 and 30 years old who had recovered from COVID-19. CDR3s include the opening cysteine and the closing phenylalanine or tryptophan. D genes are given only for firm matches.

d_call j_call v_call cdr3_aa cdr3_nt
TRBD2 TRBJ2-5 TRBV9 CASSGLAGGEETQYF TGTGCCAGCAGCGGGCTAGCGGGAGGGGAAGAGACCCAGTACTTC
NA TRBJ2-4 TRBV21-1 CASSKMDTENIQYF TGTGCCAGCAGCAAAATGGACACTGAGAACATTCAGTACTTC
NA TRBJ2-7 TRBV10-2 CASSTGIGSYEQYF TGCGCCAGCAGTACAGGGATTGGCTCCTACGAGCAGTACTTC
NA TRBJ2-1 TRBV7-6 CASSLPGQGSVQFF TGTGCCAGCAGCTTACCGGGACAAGGGTCCGTACAGTTCTTC
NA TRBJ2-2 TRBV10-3 CAILRGPRELFF TGTGCCATCTTGCGGGGGCCCAGGGAGCTGTTTTTT
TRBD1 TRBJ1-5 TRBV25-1 CASSEKDRGQPQHF TGTGCCAGCAGTGAAAAGGACAGGGGTCAGCCCCAGCATTTT
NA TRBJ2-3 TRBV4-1 CASSQDQGGRGGHTRTDTQYF TGCGCCAGCAGCCAAGATCAGGGCGGGAGAGGGGGGCACACGCGCACAGATACGCAGTATTTT
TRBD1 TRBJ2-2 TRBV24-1 CATSDSSSQGASGELFF TGTGCCACCAGTGATTCAAGCTCTCAGGGGGCCTCCGGGGAGCTGTTTTTT
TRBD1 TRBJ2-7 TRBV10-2 CASSEPAGGSYEQYF TGCGCCAGCAGTGAGCCTGCAGGGGGCTCCTACGAGCAGTACTTC
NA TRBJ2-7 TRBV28 CASSLSTYEQYF TGTGCCAGCAGTTTATCCACTTACGAGCAGTACTTC
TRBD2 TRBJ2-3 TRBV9 CASKGGGTDTQYF TGTGCCAGCAAGGGAGGGGGCACAGATACGCAGTATTTT